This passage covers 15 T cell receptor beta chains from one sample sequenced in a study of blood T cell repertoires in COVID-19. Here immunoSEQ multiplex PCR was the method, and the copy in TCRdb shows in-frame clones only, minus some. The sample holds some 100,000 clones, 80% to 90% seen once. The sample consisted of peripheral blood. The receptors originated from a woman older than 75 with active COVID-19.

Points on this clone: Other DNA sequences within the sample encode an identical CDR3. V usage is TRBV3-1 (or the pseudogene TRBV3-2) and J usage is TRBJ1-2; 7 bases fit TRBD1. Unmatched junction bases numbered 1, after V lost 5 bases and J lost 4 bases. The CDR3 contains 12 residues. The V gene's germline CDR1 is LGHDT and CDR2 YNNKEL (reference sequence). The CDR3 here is CASSGDSYGYTF. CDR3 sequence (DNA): TGTGCCAGCAGCGGGGACAGCTATGGCTACACCTTC.

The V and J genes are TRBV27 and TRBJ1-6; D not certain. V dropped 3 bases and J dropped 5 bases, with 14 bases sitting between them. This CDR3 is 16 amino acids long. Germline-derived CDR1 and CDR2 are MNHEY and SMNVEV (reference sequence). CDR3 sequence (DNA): TGTGCCAGCAGTTTCAGCTCCGGGAGAGATAATTCACCCCTCCACTTT. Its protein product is CASSFSSGRDNSPLHF.

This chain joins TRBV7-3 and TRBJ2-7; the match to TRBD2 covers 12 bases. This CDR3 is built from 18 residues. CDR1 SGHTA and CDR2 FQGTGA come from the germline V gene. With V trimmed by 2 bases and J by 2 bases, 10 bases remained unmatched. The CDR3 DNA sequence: TGTGCCAGCAGCTTAGCGTGCCTAGCGGGAGGGAGGACCTACGAGCAGTACTTC. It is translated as CASSLACLAGGRTYEQYF. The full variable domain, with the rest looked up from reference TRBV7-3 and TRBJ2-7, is GAGVSQTPSNKVTEKGKYVELRCDPISGHTALYWYRQSLGQGPEFLIYFQGTGAADDSGLPNDRFFAVRPEGSVSTLKIQRTERGDSAVYLCASSLACLAGGRTYEQYFGPGTRLTVT.

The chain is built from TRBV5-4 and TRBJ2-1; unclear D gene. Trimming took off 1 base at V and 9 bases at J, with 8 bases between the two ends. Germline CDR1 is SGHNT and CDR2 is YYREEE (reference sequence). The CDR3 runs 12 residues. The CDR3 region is CASSLIAGEQFF. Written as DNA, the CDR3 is TGTGCCAGCAGCTTGATAGCCGGTGAGCAGTTCTTC. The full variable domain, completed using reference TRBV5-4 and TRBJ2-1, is ETGVTQSPTHLIKTRGQQVTLRCSSQSGHNTVSWYQQALGQGPQFIFQYYREEENGRGNFPPRFSGLQFPNYSSELNVNALELDDSALYLCASSLIAGEQFFGPGTRLTVL.

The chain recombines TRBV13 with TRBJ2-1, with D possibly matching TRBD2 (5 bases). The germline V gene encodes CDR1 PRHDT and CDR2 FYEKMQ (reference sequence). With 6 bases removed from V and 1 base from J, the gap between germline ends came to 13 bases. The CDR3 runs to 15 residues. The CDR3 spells CASSSGKRSYNEQFF. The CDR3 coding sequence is TGTGCCAGCAGTTCGGGAAAGAGATCCTACAATGAGCAGTTCTTC.

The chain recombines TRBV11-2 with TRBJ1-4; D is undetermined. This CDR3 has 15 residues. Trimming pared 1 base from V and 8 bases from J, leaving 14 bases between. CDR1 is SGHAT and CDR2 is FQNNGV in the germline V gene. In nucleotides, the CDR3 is TGTGCCAGCAGCTTAGGGGCAGATTCGTGGGAAAAACTGTTTTTT. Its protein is CASSLGADSWEKLFF. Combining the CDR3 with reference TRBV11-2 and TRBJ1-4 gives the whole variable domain EAGVAQSPRYKIIEKRQSVAFWCNPISGHATLYWYQQILGQGPKLLIQFQNNGVVDDSQLPKDRFSAERLKGVDSTLKIQPAKLEDSAVYLCASSLGADSWEKLFFGSGTQLSVL.

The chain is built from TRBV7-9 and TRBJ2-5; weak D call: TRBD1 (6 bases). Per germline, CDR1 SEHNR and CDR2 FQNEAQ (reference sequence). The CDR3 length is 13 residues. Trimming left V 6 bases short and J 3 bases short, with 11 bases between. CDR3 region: CASRRSGEETQYF. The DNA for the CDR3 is TGTGCCAGCAGGCGTTCAGGGGAAGAGACCCAGTACTTC.

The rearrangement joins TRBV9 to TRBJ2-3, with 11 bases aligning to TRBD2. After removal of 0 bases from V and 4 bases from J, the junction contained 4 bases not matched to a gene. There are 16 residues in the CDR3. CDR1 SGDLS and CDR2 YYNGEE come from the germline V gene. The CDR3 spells CASSVAASGRSDTQYF. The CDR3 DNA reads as TGTGCCAGCAGCGTAGCCGCTAGCGGGAGGTCAGATACGCAGTATTTT.

As DNA, the CDR3 is TGTGCCAGCAGCTTGGCCGCGGGGGCACGGCCCTACGAGCAGTACTTC. Its translation: CASSLAAGARPYEQYF. This chain joins TRBV5-5 and TRBJ2-7; perhaps TRBD2 as D (7 bases). CDR1 is SGHKS and CDR2 is YYEKEE in the germline V gene (reference sequence). Trimming stripped 0 bases from V and 2 bases from J, with 15 bases between. The CDR3 runs to 16 residues.

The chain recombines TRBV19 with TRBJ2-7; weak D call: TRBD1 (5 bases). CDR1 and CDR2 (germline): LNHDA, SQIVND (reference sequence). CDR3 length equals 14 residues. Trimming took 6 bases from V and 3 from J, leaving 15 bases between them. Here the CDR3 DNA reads TGTGCCAGTAGCGACCAGGGCTACTACTACGAGCAGTACTTC. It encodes CASSDQGYYYEQYF.

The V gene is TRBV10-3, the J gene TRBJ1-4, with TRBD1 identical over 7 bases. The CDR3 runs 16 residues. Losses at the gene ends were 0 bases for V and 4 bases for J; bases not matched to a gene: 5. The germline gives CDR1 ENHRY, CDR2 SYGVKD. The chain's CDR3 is CAISESRDSYNEKLFF. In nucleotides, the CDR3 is TGTGCCATCAGTGAGTCCCGGGACAGCTATAATGAAAAACTGTTTTTT.

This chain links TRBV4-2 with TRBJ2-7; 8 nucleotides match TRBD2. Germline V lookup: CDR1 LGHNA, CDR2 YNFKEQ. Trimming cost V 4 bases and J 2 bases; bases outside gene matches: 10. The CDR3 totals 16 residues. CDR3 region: CASSPPGGGGTYEQYF. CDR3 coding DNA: TGTGCCAGCAGCCCGCCGGGAGGGGGAGGGACCTACGAGCAGTACTTC.

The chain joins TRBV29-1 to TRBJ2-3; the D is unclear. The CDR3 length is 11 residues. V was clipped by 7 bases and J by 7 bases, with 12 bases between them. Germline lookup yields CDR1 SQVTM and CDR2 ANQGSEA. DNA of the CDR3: TGCAGCGCGGAGAGTACGTATACGCAGTATTTT. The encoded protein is CSAESTYTQYF.

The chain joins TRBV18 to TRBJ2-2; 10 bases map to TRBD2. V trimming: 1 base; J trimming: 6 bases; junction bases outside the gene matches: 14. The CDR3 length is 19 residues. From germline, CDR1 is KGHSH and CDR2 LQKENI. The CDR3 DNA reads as TGTGCCAGCTCACCACTAGGTTCGGCGGCTAGCGGGAGTCCCGGGGAGCTGTTTTTT. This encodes CASSPLGSAASGSPGELFF.

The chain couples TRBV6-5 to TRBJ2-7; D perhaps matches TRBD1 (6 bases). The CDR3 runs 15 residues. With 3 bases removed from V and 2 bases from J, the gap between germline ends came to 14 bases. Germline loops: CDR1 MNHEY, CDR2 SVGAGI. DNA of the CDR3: TGTGCCAGCAGTTATCGGGGACAAGGTCCCTACGAGCAGTACTTC. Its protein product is CASSYRGQGPYEQYF.